Presented here are 7 T cell receptor beta chains from one specimen sequenced in a study of identical twins. TCRdb re-analysed the 5' RACE reads in MiXCR, keeping a single row per CDR3 protein. Of about 730,000 distinct CDR3 sequences listed, around 20% are singletons. These records were also assigned to another study, of T cells expressing NK-cell markers.

Sequencing was performed on PBMCs. These receptors all stem from a woman between 18 and 29 years old in good health.

The V gene is TRBV10-1, the J gene TRBJ1-2, with D hard to call. The CDR3 spans 15 residues. The V gene lost 2 bases and the J gene lost 5 bases, with 15 bases spanning the gap. Germline V CDR1 and CDR2: WNHNN, SYGVQD (reference sequence). The CDR3: CASSEAVGPPYGYTF. For the CDR3, the DNA is TGCGCCAGCAGTGAGGCCGTCGGGCCCCCTTATGGCTACACCTTC.

V and J are TRBV20-1 and TRBJ1-1; a possible D gene is TRBD1 (5 bases). There are 12 residues in the CDR3. Germline-derived CDR1 and CDR2 are DFQATT and SNEGSKA (reference sequence). V lost 5 bases and J 6 bases, leaving 13 bases between the germline ends. CDR3 nucleotides: TGCAGTGCTGGGGGGGAAGGGCCTGAAGCTTTCTTT. This codes for CSAGGEGPEAFF.

Turning to this clonotype: A much larger clone sits a single nucleotide away, making a read error possible. The chain links TRBV11-2 to TRBJ2-3, with 12 bases identical to TRBD2. The CDR3 runs 18 residues. The germline V gene has CDR1 SGHAT and CDR2 FQNNGV. CDR3 DNA: TGTGCCAGCAGCTTTAGTAAAATTCTAGCGGGAGGGCCAGATACGCATTATTTT. Amino acids: CASSFSKILAGGPDTHYF.

This clonotype was counted at least ten times. The V and J genes are TRBV20-1 and TRBJ2-3; D unclear. V lost 0 bases and J lost 2, with 6 bases in between. From germline, CDR1 is DFQATT and CDR2 SNEGSKA (reference sequence). This CDR3 has 13 residues. The CDR3 spells CSAREDVTDTQYF. The CDR3 DNA follows: TGCAGTGCTAGAGAAGACGTCACAGATACGCAGTATTTT.

The genes are TRBV7-9 and TRBJ2-5; D remains ambiguous. This CDR3 has 11 residues. The V end lost 2 bases, the J end lost 7 bases, and 5 bases lay between the germline ends. Germline values: CDR1 SEHNR, CDR2 FQNEAQ (reference sequence). CDR3 sequence (DNA): TGTGCCAGCAGCTTAATGTCGACCCAGTACTTC. Amino acid sequence: CASSLMSTQYF.

J is TRBJ2-7 and V is TRBV7-2, with 10 positions matching TRBD2. This CDR3 has 14 residues. V shed 3 bases and J 12 bases; nucleotides not matched to a gene: 11. Germline-derived CDR1 and CDR2 are SGHTA and FQGNSA. The CDR3 sequence: CASSLILAGHRWYF. The CDR3 region has the DNA TGTGCCAGCAGCTTGATACTAGCGGGGCACCGGTGGTACTTC. The variable domain in full, completed from reference TRBV7-2 and TRBJ2-7, reads GAGVSQSPSNKVTEKGKDVELRCDPISGHTALYWYRQSLGQGLEFLIYFQGNSAPDKSGLPSDRFSAERTGGSVSTLTIQRTQQEDSAVYLCASSLILAGHRWYFGPGTRLTVT.

This chain joins TRBV5-4 and TRBJ2-1; D may be TRBD2 (5 bases). The CDR3 loop spans 15 amino acids. Trimming removed 4 bases at V and 6 bases at J, with 17 bases between. The germline V gene encodes CDR1 SGHNT and CDR2 YYREEE (reference sequence). The CDR3 spells CASSVPGSVFNEQFF. DNA of the CDR3: TGTGCCAGCAGCGTTCCGGGATCGGTGTTCAATGAGCAGTTCTTC.